These 18 T cell receptor beta chains came from one sample sequenced in a study of control samples from healthy donors and cancer patients. Generated by immunoSEQ multiplex PCR, the TCRdb table keeps only in-frame clones and is missing some. The sample consists of around 130,000 clones, 91% of them appearing once. Sequencing was performed on blood. These receptors were taken from a man between 18 and 29 years old in good health.

V and J are TRBV7-2 and TRBJ2-1, with TRBD2 matching over 9 bases. The trim removed 6 bases at V and 0 bases at J, leaving 6 bases unmatched. The CDR3 consists of 16 residues. Germline V gene lookup returns CDR1 SGHTA and CDR2 FQGNSA. The CDR3 is CASRSAGGPSYNEQFF. Written as DNA, the CDR3 is TGTGCCAGCAGATCAGCGGGGGGTCCCTCCTACAATGAGCAGTTCTTC.

This clone appeared once. This chain joins TRBV5-4 and TRBJ1-1; D gene ambiguous. The CDR3 spans 14 residues. Per the germline V gene, CDR1 is SGHNT and CDR2 is YYREEE (reference sequence). The V and J ends lost 4 bases and 5 bases respectively, with 15 bases between them. DNA of the CDR3: TGTGCCAGCAGCGATGGAGCAACGGGGACTGAAGCTTTCTTT. Translating gives CASSDGATGTEAFF.

As for this clone: A read error may account for a junction end that differs from germline. The chain combines TRBV19 with TRBJ1-4, with a tentative D call TRBD1 (6 bases). The CDR3 is 12 amino acids. CDR1 is LNHDA, CDR2 SQIVND, per germline (reference sequence). The CDR3 bases are TGTGCCAGTAGTATAGGATCCGGGACAACAAATTTT. Translating it yields CASSIGSGTTNF.

This clone appeared a few times. The rearrangement links TRBV6-2 or TRBV6-3 to TRBJ1-1; D is perhaps TRBD1 (5 bases). Looked up from germline, CDR1 is MNHEY and CDR2 is SVGEGT. The CDR3 is made up of 14 amino acids. With 6 bases removed from V and 5 bases from J, the gap between germline ends came to 16 bases. The CDR3 spells CASSRTDIGTEAFF. In nucleotides, the CDR3 is TGTGCCAGCAGCCGAACGGACATCGGGACTGAAGCTTTCTTT.

The genes are TRBV3-1 (or the pseudogene TRBV3-2) and TRBJ1-2; D uncertain. This CDR3 is built from 15 residues. Germline values: CDR1 LGHDT, CDR2 YNNKEL (reference sequence). V gave up 4 bases and J gave up 6 bases, with 18 bases separating them. The DNA of the CDR3 is TGTGCCAGCAGCCTCTCGGGAGCGTACTCCGATGGCTACACCTTC. Its translation: CASSLSGAYSDGYTF.

V usage is TRBV19 and J usage is TRBJ1-1; D gene unclear. The CDR3 extends over 14 amino acids. The V end lost 5 bases, the J end lost 4 bases, and 14 bases lay between the germline ends. Germline CDR1 LNHDA, CDR2 SQIVND (reference sequence). CDR3 in amino acids: CASSGGFDTTEAFF. The CDR3 nucleotides are TGTGCCAGTAGTGGAGGGTTTGATACCACTGAAGCTTTCTTT.

The rearrangement joins TRBV5-1 to TRBJ1-1; maybe TRBD1 (5 bases). The V end lost 4 bases, the J end lost 5 bases, and 12 bases lay between the germline ends. Per germline, CDR1 SGHRS and CDR2 YFSETQ. The CDR3 runs 13 residues. The CDR3 DNA reads as TGCGCCAGCAGCCCAGAGTACAGGACTGAAGCTTTCTTT. Its protein product is CASSPEYRTEAFF.

This chain connects TRBV7-9 to TRBJ1-2; 7 bases map to TRBD1. CDR3 size: 13 residues. Germline loops: CDR1 SEHNR, CDR2 FQNEAQ (reference sequence). V trimming: 4 bases; J trimming: 5 bases; junction bases outside the gene matches: 4. Here the CDR3 reads CASSSGTAYGYTF. The CDR3 region has the DNA TGTGCCAGCAGCTCGGGGACAGCGTATGGCTACACCTTC. The full variable domain, rest sourced from reference TRBV7-9 and TRBJ1-2, is DTGVSQNPRHKITKRGQNVTFRCDPISEHNRLYWYRQTLGQGPEFLTYFQNEAQLEKSRLLSDRFSAERPKGSFSTLEIQRTEQGDSAMYLCASSSGTAYGYTFGSGTRLTVV.

The chain is built from TRBV19 and TRBJ1-2; D gene ambiguous. CDR3 length equals 13 residues. V lost 7 bases to trimming and J lost 3 bases, with 12 bases between them. Germline-derived CDR1 and CDR2 are LNHDA and SQIVND (reference sequence). The CDR3 DNA is TGTGCCAGTACAAAAACCCCAGACTATGGCTACACCTTC. Protein: CASTKTPDYGYTF.

The J gene is TRBJ1-1, the V gene TRBV9; the match to TRBD1 covers 8 bases. The CDR3 covers 16 residues. From germline, CDR1 is SGDLS and CDR2 YYNGEE. The trim removed 0 bases at V and 1 base at J, leaving 5 bases unmatched. CDR3 protein: CASSVGAGGENTEAFF. The CDR3 nucleotides read TGTGCCAGCAGCGTAGGGGCAGGGGGCGAGAACACTGAAGCTTTCTTT.

This chain uses TRBV5-6 with TRBJ2-7; weak D call: TRBD1 (6 bases). V was cut by 7 bases and J by 1 base, with 9 bases left in between. The CDR3 length is 12 residues. CDR1 is SGHDT and CDR2 is YYEEEE in the germline V gene. CDR3 residues: CASGRGSYEQYF. CDR3 bases: TGTGCCAGCGGCAGGGGTTCCTACGAGCAGTACTTC.

V and J are TRBV2 and TRBJ2-2, with 7 bases that match TRBD2. The CDR3 is 18 residues long. Trimming removed 3 bases from V and 4 bases from J; junction bases left unmatched: 14. Germline assignment: CDR1 SNHLY and CDR2 FYNNEI. CDR3 sequence reads: CASSDRPGGETGTGELFF. CDR3 DNA: TGTGCCAGCAGTGACCGACCTGGGGGGGAAACGGGCACCGGGGAGCTGTTTTTT. The full variable domain, its missing parts supplied by reference TRBV2 and TRBJ2-2, is EPEVTQTPSHQVTQMGQEVILRCVPISNHLYFYWYRQILGQKVEFLVSFYNNEISEKSEIFDDQFSVERPDGSNFTLKIRSTKLEDSAMYFCASSDRPGGETGTGELFFGEGSRLTVL.

V usage is TRBV7-5 and J usage is TRBJ2-3; the D call in the table, TRBD2, was not verified against the DNA. TRBV7-5 is annotated as a pseudogene. This CDR3 has 17 amino acids. As DNA, the CDR3 is TGTGTCAGAAGCTTAGGGGGGAATAGCGGGGTGATAGATACGCAGTATTTT. Translated: CVRSLGGNSGVIDTQYF.

V is TRBV4-1 and J is TRBJ1-1, with unresolved D. The CDR3 sequence is 13 residues long. Germline loops: CDR1 MGHRA, CDR2 YSYEKL. V dropped 2 bases and J dropped 0 bases, with 4 bases sitting between them. This CDR3 is CASSQSLNTEAFF. DNA for the CDR3: TGCGCCAGCAGCCAAAGCCTGAACACTGAAGCTTTCTTT.

A remark on this clone: Other DNA sequences in this sample translate to the same CDR3. The V and J genes are TRBV7-6 and TRBJ1-1, with a weak D call TRBD1 (6 bases). Trimming removed 1 base from V and 0 bases from J, with 9 bases in between. In germline, CDR1 is SGHVS, CDR2 FNYEAQ. This CDR3 comprises 15 residues. The CDR3 DNA reads as TGTGCCAGCAGCTTAGGGCAGGGGATGAACACTGAAGCTTTCTTT. This translates into CASSLGQGMNTEAFF. Variable domain in full (rest from reference TRBV7-6 and TRBJ1-1): GAGVSQSPRYKVTKRGQDVALRCDPISGHVSLYWYRQALGQGPEFLTYFNYEAQQDKSGLPNDRFSAERPEGSISTLTIQRTEQRDSAMYRCASSLGQGMNTEAFFGQGTRLTVV.

CDR3 residues: CASSQGSGELFF. The CDR3 DNA sequence: TGTGCCAGCAGTCAGGGGTCCGGGGAGCTGTTTTTT. This chain joins TRBV12-3 or TRBV12-4 and TRBJ2-2; tentatively, D is TRBD1 (6 bases). Trimming shortened V by 5 bases and J by 6 bases, and 7 bases separated the two germline ends. This CDR3 contains 12 residues.

J is TRBJ2-6 and V is TRBV6-6; 7 nucleotides agree with TRBD1. Germline CDR1 is MNHNY and CDR2 is SVGAGI (reference sequence). With 11 bases clipped from V and 0 bases from J, the junction kept 10 bases outside the gene matches. The CDR3 is 16 residues long. CDR3 region: CACYRGPVSGANVLTF. CDR3 DNA: TGTGCCTGCTACAGGGGTCCCGTCTCTGGGGCCAACGTCCTGACTTTC.

This clone was counted once. V gene TRBV21-1 combines with J gene TRBJ1-2; TRBD1, the table's D call, was not compared with the DNA. TRBV21-1 is classified as a pseudogene. The CDR3 consists of 15 residues. CDR3 coding DNA: TGTGCCAGCAGCAAAGCAGGGACAGGGAGTTATGGCTACACCTTC. The encoded protein is CASSKAGTGSYGYTF.